The clone carrying this TCR beta chain was observed many times. Its antigen remains unidentified. From germline, CDR1 is SGHAT and CDR2 FQNNGV. The CDR3 extends over 13 amino acids. The germline V and J ends were trimmed by 5 bases and 2 bases, with 9 bases remaining between them. This entry is derived from a study of CD8 T cells in ankylosing spondylitis. General study points: Earlier reports found some motif variants in synovial fluid and blood in reactive arthritis. From matched ankylosing spondylitis synovial fluid, disease-linked clones were reportedly recovered at significantly enriched levels. Several highly homologous variants formed a TCR beta motif that appeared characteristic of ankylosing spondylitis blood. Disease-linked clones bore a CD8+ phenotype, appearing relatively rarely in peripheral blood.

Making the TCR beta libraries involved quantitative 5'-RACE with molecular barcodes. Each CDR3 protein is one row after TCRdb ran MiXCR on the 5' RACE reads. In the table there are fewer than 550,000 distinct CDR3 sequences, 5.3% of which are singletons. The sample comprised blood, either unsorted or a sorted T cell fraction (not recorded which). The source is a male donor with ankylosing spondylitis. The chain employs TRBV11-2 and TRBJ1-1; no clear D gene. CDR3 DNA sequence: TGTGCCAGCAGCCGCGACCACAACACTGAAGCTTTCTTT. Translation: CASSRDHNTEAFF.